What follows are 2 T cell receptor beta chains derived from one specimen sequenced in a study of T cell repertoires in cytomegalovirus infection. These receptors' antigens are unknown. TCRdb processed the reads anew with MiXCR; each CDR3 protein has one entry. The table includes about 920,000 distinct CDR3 sequences, around 29% detected once. Sample: cultured CD8+ T cells from PBMCs, taken from culture after CMV antigen stimulation. The receptors shown here come from a human donor in good health (CMV status not recorded). Some clones in this sample may be carry-over from other donors' samples.

This clonotype was seen a handful of times. The chain has TRBV19 and TRBJ1-1; D unclear. Germline CDR1 LNHDA, CDR2 SQIVND (reference sequence). The V end was cut by 4 bases, the J end by 1 base, with 7 bases between. This CDR3 is built from 13 residues. DNA of the CDR3: TGTGCCAGTAGTAGAGACCCGAACACTGAAGCTTTCTTT. It codes for CASSRDPNTEAFF.

As for this clonotype: This may stem from a read error, because a much larger clone lies one nucleotide away. This sequence joins TRBV27 and TRBJ1-1; D remains ambiguous. V was pared by 5 bases and J by 8 bases, with 21 bases between. The length of the CDR3 is 15 residues. Per germline, CDR1 MNHEY and CDR2 SMNVEV (reference sequence). The CDR3 region has the DNA TGTGCCAGCAGTCCCATAGAGGGTGCCCTAGGAGAAGCTTTCTTT. Its translation is CASSPIEGALGEAFF.